Shown below are 9 T cell receptor beta chains from a single sample sequenced in a study of blood T cells in healthy people across ages. A second 7 to 11 cycle PCR used barcoded and J-beta primers. TCRdb used MiXCR to reprocess the 5' RACE reads, holding one entry per CDR3 protein. The top ten hold 6.5% to 8.5% of the sample, which has about 1.4 million distinct CDR3 sequences, roughly 64% seen once. Sequenced sample: blood. Receptor source: a young man in good health.

The gene calls are TRBV20-1 and TRBJ2-3; 10 bases fit TRBD2. The CDR3 covers 16 residues. Looked up from germline, CDR1 is DFQATT and CDR2 is SNEGSKA (reference sequence). V lost 0 bases to trimming and J lost 1 base; unmatched junction nucleotides: 4. CDR3 nucleotides: TGCAGTGCTAGAGATCCTAGCGGGAGAGGCACAGATACGCAGTATTTT. This gives the protein CSARDPSGRGTDTQYF.

The genes are TRBV11-2 and TRBJ2-7; TRBD1 aligns across 8 bases. The CDR3 runs to 15 residues. V lost 5 bases and J lost 6; bases outside the gene matches: 12. Per germline, CDR1 SGHAT and CDR2 FQNNGV. The CDR3 DNA is TGTGCCAGCAGCCCCCAGGGGGCTCTGGCTACCGAGCAGTACTTC. This codes for CASSPQGALATEQYF.

The rearrangement joins TRBV20-1 to TRBJ2-1; 9 bases match TRBD2. With 2 bases clipped from V and 4 bases from J, the junction kept 12 bases outside the gene matches. Germline-derived CDR1 and CDR2 are DFQATT and SNEGSKA (reference sequence). This CDR3 region has 17 residues. The CDR3 nucleotides read TGCAGTGCTAGACCAAGCCAAGCGGGAGGCAGATACAATGAGCAGTTCTTC. It codes for CSARPSQAGGRYNEQFF.

This rearrangement joins TRBV7-8 to TRBJ2-1; D gene ambiguous. CDR1 is SGHVS and CDR2 is FQNEAQ in the germline V gene. Trimming stripped 5 bases from V and 3 bases from J, with 14 bases between. The CDR3 is made up of 15 amino acids. CDR3 nucleotide sequence: TGTGCCAGCAGCCCGCGGTGGGCTAGCTACAATGAGCAGTTCTTC. This sequence encodes CASSPRWASYNEQFF.

This clonotype occurred a few times. V usage is TRBV7-2 and J usage is TRBJ2-5; D is unresolved. The end of the DNA fits TRBJ2-7 better, so the J call may be wrong. This CDR3 has 12 residues. CDR1 is SGHTA and CDR2 is FQGNSA in the germline V gene. CDR3 DNA: TGTGCCAGCAGTTCCCCATGGAGCGAGCAGTACTTC. It is translated as CASSSPWSEQYF.

This clonotype was seen a handful of times. V gene TRBV20-1 combines with J gene TRBJ2-7; TRBD1 might be the D (6 bases). Trimming took 5 bases from V and 1 from J, leaving 9 bases between them. The CDR3 contains 12 residues. Germline V gene lookup returns CDR1 DFQATT and CDR2 SNEGSKA (reference sequence). The CDR3 spells CSAGQPSYEQYF. The CDR3 bases are TGCAGTGCTGGACAGCCTTCCTACGAGCAGTACTTC.

The chain carries TRBV6-2 or TRBV6-3 and TRBJ1-2; no clear D. This CDR3 spans 12 amino acids. Trimming cost V 2 bases and J 4 bases, with 5 bases left between them. Germline V gene data show CDR1 as MNHEY and CDR2 as SVGEGT. DNA for the CDR3: TGTGCCAGCAGTTACGAGGTCTATGGCTACACCTTC. This codes for CASSYEVYGYTF.

This chain links TRBV6-1 with TRBJ2-3, with 10 bases identical to TRBD2. Germline-derived CDR1 and CDR2 are MNHNS and SASEGT. This CDR3 contains 13 residues. V shed 4 bases and J 8 bases; nucleotides not matched to a gene: 3. The CDR3 DNA reads as TGTGCCAGCAGTGTCAGGACTAGCGGTACGCAGTATTTT. Translation: CASSVRTSGTQYF.

The chain has TRBV6-1 and TRBJ2-7; D remains unclear. V lost 8 bases and J 3 bases, leaving 17 bases between the germline ends. Germline CDR1 MNHNS, CDR2 SASEGT. The CDR3 length is 14 residues. The CDR3 nucleotides read TGTGCCAGCTCCCCCCGCGCAACCAGCTACGAGCAGTACTTC. Its protein product is CASSPRATSYEQYF.